One and the same sample provided the 29 T cell receptor beta chains below, sequenced in a study of blood T cell repertoires in COVID-19. Method: immunoSEQ multiplex PCR; TCRdb's copy keeps in-frame clones and lacks some. There are just under 30,000 clones in the sample; 86% occur only once, and more than 20% lies in the top ten. Sequenced: peripheral blood. Receptor source: a human donor with active COVID-19. The donor label of this sample is uncertain.

A few counts support this clone. The chain couples TRBV4-1 to TRBJ1-6; 9 nucleotides line up with TRBD1. Trimming removed 5 bases from V and 7 bases from J; junction bases left unmatched: 9. Germline CDR1 and CDR2: MGHRA and YSYEKL. The CDR3 is made up of 16 amino acids. The CDR3: CASSFGQDRGNSPLHF. CDR3 DNA: TGCGCCAGCAGCTTTGGACAGGACAGGGGAAATTCACCCCTCCACTTT.

This clone was found once. The chain recombines TRBV9 with TRBJ2-3, with 9 positions matching TRBD2. V lost 2 bases and J lost 4; bases outside the gene matches: 8. Germline V lookup: CDR1 SGDLS, CDR2 YYNGEE. The CDR3 extends over 16 amino acids. The CDR3 protein is CASSVSGGGAPDTQYF. CDR3 DNA sequence: TGTGCCAGCAGCGTCTCTGGCGGGGGGGCCCCAGATACGCAGTATTTT.

The CDR3 DNA reads TGCAGTGCTAGTGTCCGGGGAGCGGGGGGGCCGGCCGGGGAGCTGTTTTTT. Translation gives CSASVRGAGGPAGELFF. This chain links TRBV20-1 with TRBJ2-2; TRBD2 matches 10 bases. Losses at the gene ends were 3 bases for V and 6 bases for J; bases not matched to a gene: 13. CDR1 and CDR2 from the germline V gene are DFQATT and SNEGSKA (reference sequence). The CDR3 runs to 17 residues.

The V gene is TRBV4-3, the J gene TRBJ2-7; TRBD2 might be the D (5 bases). Germline-derived CDR1 and CDR2 are LGHNA and YSLEER. This CDR3 has 13 residues. Trimming pared 4 bases from V and 5 bases from J, leaving 12 bases between. The CDR3 loop is CASSRVLEHEQYF. In nucleotides, the CDR3 is TGCGCCAGCAGCCGCGTACTAGAACACGAGCAGTACTTC.

There are a few counts of this clone. This sequence joins TRBV3-1 (or the pseudogene TRBV3-2) and TRBJ2-4; 12 positions match TRBD2. Looked up from germline, CDR1 is LGHDT and CDR2 is YNNKEL (reference sequence). V lost 0 bases to trimming and J lost 9 bases; unmatched junction nucleotides: 9. There are 17 residues in the CDR3. The CDR3 bases are TGTGCCAGCAGCCAAGATGATTCTAGCGGGGGGGCGGGCATTCAGTACTTC. Its translation: CASSQDDSSGGAGIQYF.

V gene TRBV4-2 combines with J gene TRBJ2-7; weak D call: TRBD1 (5 bases). The germline gives CDR1 LGHNA, CDR2 YNFKEQ. The CDR3 is made up of 15 amino acids. V was clipped by 4 bases and J by 2 bases, with 15 bases between them. The DNA of the CDR3 is TGTGCCAGCAGCCCAGTGGACACCGGTCCCTACGAGCAGTACTTC. Translated, it gives CASSPVDTGPYEQYF.

V and J are TRBV29-1 and TRBJ2-3, with TRBD1 as a possible D gene (6 bases). V lost 5 bases and J lost 2, with 17 bases in between. This CDR3 has 15 amino acids. Germline V lookup: CDR1 SQVTM, CDR2 ANQGSEA. CDR3 sequence reads: CSVLLVDRSTDTQYF. Here the CDR3 DNA reads TGCAGCGTTTTACTTGTGGACAGATCCACAGATACGCAGTATTTT.

The rearrangement uses TRBV10-1 and TRBJ1-1, with D maybe TRBD1 (6 bases). The germline CDR1 and CDR2 sequences are WNHNN and SYGVQD (reference sequence). The CDR3 contains 13 residues. The germline V and J ends were trimmed by 6 bases and 3 bases, with 11 bases remaining between them. CDR3 coding DNA: TGCGCCAGCAGGGACAGTCTGGACACTGAAGCTTTCTTT. Translated: CASRDSLDTEAFF.

Regarding this clone: An end of the junction does not agree with germline; a read error may underlie this. The V call is TRBV6-1, the J call TRBJ1-1, with 7 bases that match TRBD1. CDR1 is MNHNS, CDR2 SASEGT, per germline. This CDR3 contains 15 residues. CDR3 sequence: CASREGRGRGTEAFF. CDR3 nucleotide sequence: TGTGCCAGCAGGGAAGGGAGGGGGCGAGGTACTGAAGCTTTCTTT.

The chain combines TRBV10-1 with TRBJ1-6; D remains unclear. The CDR3 length is 12 residues. Trimming took off 3 bases at V and 14 bases at J, with 11 bases between the two ends. Germline V gene data show CDR1 as WNHNN and CDR2 as SYGVQD (reference sequence). Here the CDR3 reads CASSENGRTLHF. CDR3 nucleotide sequence: TGCGCCAGCAGTGAAAATGGGAGGACCCTCCACTTT.

This chain connects TRBV4-2 to TRBJ1-6; tentative D call: TRBD1 (6 bases). In germline, CDR1 is LGHNA, CDR2 YNFKEQ. The V end was cut by 0 bases, the J end by 1 base, with 10 bases between. CDR3 length equals 17 residues. The CDR3 sequence: CASSQERQGSYNSPLHF. In nucleotides, the CDR3 is TGTGCCAGCAGCCAAGAGAGGCAGGGGTCCTATAATTCACCCCTCCACTTT.

V is TRBV5-1 and J is TRBJ2-2; 13 bases match TRBD2. Unmatched junction bases numbered 3, after V lost 4 bases and J lost 6 bases. Germline values: CDR1 SGHRS, CDR2 YFSETQ. The CDR3 contains 15 residues. The CDR3 coding sequence is TGCGCCAGCAGCGATGGACTAGCGGGAGCCGGGGAGCTGTTTTTT. It encodes CASSDGLAGAGELFF.

The chain recombines TRBV2 with TRBJ2-5, with D unclear. Trimming pared 4 bases from V and 2 bases from J, leaving 5 bases between. The CDR3 is 12 amino acids. Germline V gives CDR1 SNHLY, CDR2 FYNNEI. For the CDR3, the DNA is TGTGCCAGCAGTGCACTTCAAGAGACCCAGTACTTC. It specifies CASSALQETQYF. Based on the CDR3 plus reference TRBV2 and TRBJ2-5, the full variable domain is EPEVTQTPSHQVTQMGQEVILRCVPISNHLYFYWYRQILGQKVEFLVSFYNNEISEKSEIFDDQFSVERPDGSNFTLKIRSTKLEDSAMYFCASSALQETQYFGPGTRLLVL.

The V and J genes are TRBV5-1 and TRBJ2-3, with 7 bases lining up with TRBD2. V gave up 4 bases and J gave up 5 bases; unmatched junction bases: 16. CDR1 and CDR2 from the germline V gene are SGHRS and YFSETQ. This CDR3 is built from 17 residues. CDR3 sequence: CASSPVLFTSDIDTQYF. CDR3 bases: TGCGCCAGCAGCCCGGTTCTTTTCACTAGCGATATAGATACGCAGTATTTT.

The V call is TRBV4-1, the J call TRBJ1-2; TRBD1 matches at 10 bases. This CDR3 spans 16 amino acids. After removal of 2 bases from V and 6 bases from J, the junction contained 9 bases not matched to a gene. Germline V lookup: CDR1 MGHRA, CDR2 YSYEKL. CDR3 DNA sequence: TGCGCCAGCAGCCAACCCCAAGGGGGGACAGGGGATGGCTACACCTTC. It is translated as CASSQPQGGTGDGYTF.

This sequence joins TRBV18 and TRBJ2-5, with 11 bases that match TRBD2. Per the germline V gene, CDR1 is KGHSH and CDR2 is LQKENI. Trimming removed 3 bases from V and 5 bases from J; junction bases left unmatched: 11. The length of the CDR3 is 17 residues. This CDR3 reads CASSPGILAGVLETQYF. The CDR3 DNA follows: TGTGCCAGCTCACCGGGGATACTAGCGGGAGTCTTGGAGACCCAGTACTTC.

The chain has TRBV19 and TRBJ2-3; 12 bases are a match to TRBD2. The germline V gene has CDR1 LNHDA and CDR2 SQIVND (reference sequence). Losses at the gene ends were 5 bases for V and 2 bases for J; bases not matched to a gene: 14. The length of the CDR3 is 19 residues. The CDR3 region is CASSVRGPRTSGNTDTQYF. The CDR3, as DNA: TGTGCCAGTAGTGTCAGGGGGCCACGGACTAGCGGGAACACAGATACGCAGTATTTT.

The chain employs TRBV7-6 and TRBJ2-2; possible D gene TRBD1, 7 bases. V lost 0 bases to trimming and J lost 4 bases, with 12 bases between them. CDR3 length: 16 amino acids. Germline CDR1 reads SGHVS; CDR2 reads FNYEAQ. CDR3 sequence: CASSLASGGSTGELFF. CDR3 nucleotides: TGTGCCAGCAGCTTAGCCTCAGGGGGGAGCACCGGGGAGCTGTTTTTT.

V gene TRBV10-1 combines with J gene TRBJ2-1, with 7 bases that match TRBD2. Per germline, CDR1 WNHNN and CDR2 SYGVQD (reference sequence). V shed 2 bases and J 6 bases; nucleotides not matched to a gene: 7. The CDR3 totals 15 residues. CDR3 DNA sequence: TGCGCCAGCAGTGAGGCCGGGGGAGGGGTCAATGAGCAGTTCTTC. It is translated as CASSEAGGGVNEQFF.

This sequence joins TRBV12-3 or TRBV12-4 and TRBJ1-1; a weak D match, TRBD1 (6 bases). The CDR3 extends over 13 amino acids. Trimming shortened V by 5 bases and J by 3 bases, and 10 bases separated the two germline ends. CDR3 amino acids: CASSTRGYTEAFF. For the CDR3, the DNA is TGTGCCAGCAGTACCAGGGGATACACTGAAGCTTTCTTT.

This clone appeared once. The chain links TRBV6-5 to TRBJ2-2; TRBD1 aligns across 8 bases. Germline V gives CDR1 MNHEY, CDR2 SVGAGI. This CDR3 region has 16 residues. J lost 2 bases, V lost 1 base, and 3 bases had no gene match. DNA for the CDR3: TGTGCCAGCAGTTACTACGGACAGGGTAACACCGGGGAGCTGTTTTTT. The encoded protein is CASSYYGQGNTGELFF.

The rearrangement joins TRBV11-3 to TRBJ2-7, with a tentative D call TRBD1 (6 bases). Trimming removed 4 bases from V and 1 base from J, with 17 bases in between. The CDR3 contains 16 residues. Germline assignment: CDR1 SGHNT and CDR2 YENEEA. The CDR3 region is CASSSDPDRLSYEQYF. In DNA, the CDR3 is TGTGCCAGCAGCTCGGATCCTGACAGGTTATCCTACGAGCAGTACTTC.

The rearrangement uses TRBV5-1 and TRBJ1-2, with D perhaps matching TRBD1 (5 bases). V lost 0 bases, J lost 3 bases, and 9 bases lay in between. The germline V gene encodes CDR1 SGHRS and CDR2 YFSETQ. The CDR3 loop spans 14 amino acids. CDR3 amino acids: CASSLEGLYYGYTF. CDR3 sequence (DNA): TGCGCCAGCAGCTTGGAGGGACTGTACTATGGCTACACCTTC.

The chain carries TRBV9 and TRBJ1-3; TRBD1 aligns across 11 bases. The CDR3 has 16 residues. V was clipped by 3 bases and J by 2 bases; unmatched bases: 4. Germline loops: CDR1 SGDLS, CDR2 YYNGEE. CDR3 in amino acids: CASSAGQGATGNTIYF. CDR3 nucleotide sequence: TGTGCCAGCAGCGCCGGACAGGGGGCCACTGGAAACACCATATATTTT.

V gene TRBV1 combines with J gene TRBJ2-2; no DNA check was done on the table's D call, TRBD1. TRBV1 is a pseudogene. This CDR3 contains 19 residues. DNA for the CDR3: TGCACCACCACTAAGGGACAGGGGGGAGGTTCCGGGAACACCGGGGAGCTGTTTTTT. Translation: CTTTKGQGGGSGNTGELFF.

This clone showed up just once. This rearrangement joins TRBV3-1 (or the pseudogene TRBV3-2) to TRBJ1-1; a possible D gene is TRBD1 (5 bases). The ends were cut back, 5 bases at V and 1 base at J, with 8 bases in the middle. The germline V gene encodes CDR1 LGHDT and CDR2 YNNKEL (reference sequence). This CDR3 region has 13 residues. This CDR3 reads CASSRDRNTEAFF. The CDR3 DNA follows: TGTGCCAGCAGCAGAGACAGGAACACTGAAGCTTTCTTT.

The rearrangement uses TRBV5-5 and TRBJ1-2, with 10 positions matching TRBD1. The germline V gene has CDR1 SGHKS and CDR2 YYEKEE (reference sequence). The CDR3 consists of 15 residues. J lost 5 bases, V lost 4 bases, and 8 bases had no gene match. The CDR3 DNA follows: TGTGCCAGCAGCAACCCGGGACAGGGGAGGTATGGCTACACCTTC. This translates into CASSNPGQGRYGYTF.

V and J are TRBV7-9 and TRBJ1-3; 7 bases fit TRBD1. The CDR3 extends over 16 amino acids. Trimming removed 0 bases from V and 4 bases from J; junction bases left unmatched: 6. CDR1 SEHNR and CDR2 FQNEAQ come from the germline V gene (reference sequence). In DNA, the CDR3 is TGTGCCAGCAGCTTAGCGAAGACAGGGCTCGGAAACACCATATATTTT. Translation gives CASSLAKTGLGNTIYF.

The genes are TRBV15 and TRBJ1-1, with D perhaps matching TRBD1 (6 bases). CDR3 length equals 15 residues. Germline CDR1 reads LNHNV; CDR2 reads YYDKDF (reference sequence). V lost 0 bases and J lost 5, with 13 bases in between. The CDR3, as DNA: TGTGCCACCAGCAGAGAACGGGGGGCTGGTACTGAAGCTTTCTTT. It specifies CATSRERGAGTEAFF.